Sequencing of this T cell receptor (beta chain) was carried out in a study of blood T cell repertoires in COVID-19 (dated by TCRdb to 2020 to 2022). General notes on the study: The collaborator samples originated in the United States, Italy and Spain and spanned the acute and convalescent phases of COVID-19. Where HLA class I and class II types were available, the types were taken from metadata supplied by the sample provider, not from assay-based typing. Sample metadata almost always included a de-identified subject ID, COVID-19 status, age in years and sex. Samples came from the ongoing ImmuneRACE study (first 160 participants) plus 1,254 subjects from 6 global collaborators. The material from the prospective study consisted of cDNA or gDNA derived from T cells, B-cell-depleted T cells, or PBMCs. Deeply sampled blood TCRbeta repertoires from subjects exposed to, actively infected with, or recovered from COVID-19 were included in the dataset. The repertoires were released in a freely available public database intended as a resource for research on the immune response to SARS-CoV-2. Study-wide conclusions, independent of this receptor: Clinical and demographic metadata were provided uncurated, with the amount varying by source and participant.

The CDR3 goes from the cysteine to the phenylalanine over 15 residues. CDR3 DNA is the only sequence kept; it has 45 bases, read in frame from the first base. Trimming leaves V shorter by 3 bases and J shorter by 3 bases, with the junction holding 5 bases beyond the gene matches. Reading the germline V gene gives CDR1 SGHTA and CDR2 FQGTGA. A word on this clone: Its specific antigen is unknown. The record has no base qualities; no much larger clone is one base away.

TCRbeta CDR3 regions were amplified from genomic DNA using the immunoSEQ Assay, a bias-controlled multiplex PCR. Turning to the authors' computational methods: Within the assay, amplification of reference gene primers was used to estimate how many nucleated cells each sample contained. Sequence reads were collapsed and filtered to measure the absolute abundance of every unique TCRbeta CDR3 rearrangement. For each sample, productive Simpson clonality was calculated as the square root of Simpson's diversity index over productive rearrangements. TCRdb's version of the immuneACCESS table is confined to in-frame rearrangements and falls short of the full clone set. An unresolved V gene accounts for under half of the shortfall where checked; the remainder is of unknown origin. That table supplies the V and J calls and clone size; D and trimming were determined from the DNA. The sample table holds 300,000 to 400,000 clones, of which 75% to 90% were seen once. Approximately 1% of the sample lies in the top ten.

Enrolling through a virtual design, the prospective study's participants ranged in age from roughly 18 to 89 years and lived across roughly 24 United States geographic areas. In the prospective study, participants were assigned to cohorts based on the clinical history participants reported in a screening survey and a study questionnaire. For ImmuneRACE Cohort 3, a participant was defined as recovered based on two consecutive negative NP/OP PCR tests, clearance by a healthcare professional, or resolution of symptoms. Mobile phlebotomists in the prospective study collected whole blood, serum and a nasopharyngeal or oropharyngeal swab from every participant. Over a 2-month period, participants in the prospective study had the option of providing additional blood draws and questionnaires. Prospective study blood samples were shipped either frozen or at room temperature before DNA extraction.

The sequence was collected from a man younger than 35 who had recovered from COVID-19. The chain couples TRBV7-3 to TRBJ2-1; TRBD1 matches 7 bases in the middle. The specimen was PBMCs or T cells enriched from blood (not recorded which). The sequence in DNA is TGTGCCAGCAGCTTGACAGGGTGGGGCTACAATGAGCAGTTCTTC. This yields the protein CASSLTGWGYNEQFF.